This T cell receptor beta chain stems from a study of regulatory T cells in long-lasting Graves disease. Study at large: Graves' cases, newly diagnosed, had used antithyroid drugs under 3 months.

Time point defined: newly diagnosed GD, antithyroid drugs for less than 3 months. PBMCs provided the RNA from which the TCR library was made. This clonotype was found a few times. CDR3-region Arm-PCR and iRepertoire HTBI primers produced the TCR beta libraries. TCRdb re-called the multiplex PCR reads through MiXCR, storing one row per CDR3 protein. The table shows 250,000 or so distinct CDR3 sequences, with just over 20% occurring only once. The sample in question was peripheral blood mononuclear cells (PBMCs), obtained at new diagnosis, from a patient treated with antithyroid drugs. The sequence derives from a female donor with Graves disease.

This CDR3 is CASSDGGWNEQFF. The CDR3, as DNA: TGCGCCAGCAGTGACGGTGGGTGGAATGAGCAGTTCTTC. J is TRBJ2-1 and V is TRBV10-2, with D uncertain. Germline-derived CDR1 and CDR2 are WSHSY and SAAADI. The CDR3 covers 13 residues. V gave up 3 bases and J gave up 7 bases, with 10 bases separating them.